The next 22 T cell receptor beta chains were all read from a single sample in a study of shared clonotypes between healthy human individuals. Sequencing used immunoSEQ multiplex PCR; TCRdb keeps in-frame clones, though not all of them. The table has 2 million or so clones, 90% to 95% seen once. What was sequenced was naive CD4+ T cells sorted from blood. Regarding subset: CD45RA+ positively selected. These receptors all stem from a man between 18 and 29 years old in good health.

The J gene is TRBJ1-1, the V gene TRBV5-4, with 8 bases matching TRBD1. The trim removed 4 bases at V and 6 bases at J, leaving 8 bases unmatched. CDR3 length equals 14 residues. Germline CDR1 is SGHNT and CDR2 is YYREEE (reference sequence). CDR3 sequence: CASSATGGRPEAFF. The CDR3 region has the DNA TGTGCCAGCAGCGCAACAGGGGGTCGGCCTGAAGCTTTCTTT.

On this clone itself: Other DNA sequences within the sample encode an identical CDR3. The J gene is TRBJ2-5, the V gene TRBV5-1; weak D call: TRBD2 (6 bases). Between the trimmed V and J ends, which lost 4 bases and 5 bases, there was a span of 15 bases. The CDR3 length is 14 residues. The germline V gene encodes CDR1 SGHRS and CDR2 YFSETQ. The CDR3: CASSAGGPGETQYF. In DNA, the CDR3 is TGCGCCAGCAGCGCCGGAGGGCCAGGGGAGACCCAGTACTTC. The whole variable domain, filled in from reference TRBV5-1 and TRBJ2-5, reads KAGVTQTPRYLIKTRGQQVTLSCSPISGHRSVSWYQQTPGQGLQFLFEYFSETQRNKGNFPGRFSGRQFSNSRSEMNVSTLELGDSALYLCASSAGGPGETQYFGPGTRLLVL.

This sequence joins TRBV29-1 and TRBJ1-1; no clear D. Germline V CDR1 and CDR2: SQVTM, ANQGSEA. Trimming took 7 bases from V and 0 from J, leaving 15 bases between them. CDR3 size: 14 residues. In DNA, the CDR3 is TGCAGCGCCATCACCCTGGGTATGAACACTGAAGCTTTCTTT. Protein sequence: CSAITLGMNTEAFF.

The rearrangement uses TRBV1 and TRBJ1-2; the table calls TRBD1, which could not be checked here. TRBV1 has pseudogene status. This CDR3 has 20 residues. The CDR3 reads CTSSQDAPEDRGQRYYGYTF. CDR3 nucleotides: TGCACCAGCAGCCAAGACGCCCCTGAGGACAGGGGGCAAAGATACTATGGCTACACCTTC.

The rearrangement uses TRBV2 and TRBJ2-5, with 12 nucleotides matching TRBD2. Germline lookup yields CDR1 SNHLY and CDR2 FYNNEI. J lost 9 bases, V lost 7 bases, and 9 bases had no gene match. The CDR3 contains 14 residues. The CDR3 here is CASIGLAGPGAQYF. CDR3 in DNA: TGTGCCAGCATCGGACTAGCGGGGCCCGGGGCCCAGTACTTC.

V is TRBV6-6 and J is TRBJ1-6, with D possibly being TRBD1 (5 bases). Per germline, CDR1 MNHNY and CDR2 SVGAGI (reference sequence). Trimming pared 8 bases from V and 7 bases from J, leaving 15 bases between. This CDR3 comprises 14 residues. DNA of the CDR3: TGTGCCAGCCACCAGGGTCAGATGAATTCACCCCTCCACTTT. Its protein product is CASHQGQMNSPLHF.

The rearrangement uses TRBV7-2 and TRBJ2-5, with D unclear. V was cut by 2 bases and J by 4 bases, with 8 bases left in between. The CDR3 extends over 13 amino acids. Germline assignment: CDR1 SGHTA and CDR2 FQGNSA. The CDR3 DNA sequence: TGTGCCAGCAGCTTAAGGCAGAGAGAGACCCAGTACTTC. Its translation: CASSLRQRETQYF.

This chain uses TRBV5-4 with TRBJ2-7; a possible D gene is TRBD2 (5 bases). CDR1 is SGHNT, CDR2 YYREEE, per germline (reference sequence). CDR3 length: 15 residues. V was clipped by 5 bases and J by 3 bases, with 18 bases between them. CDR3 sequence (DNA): TGTGCCAGCAGTCCTAGCCGAGGGTCCTTCTACGAGCAGTACTTC. This encodes CASSPSRGSFYEQYF.

The V gene is TRBV28, the J gene TRBJ2-3, with TRBD2 identical over 8 bases. The germline V gene has CDR1 MDHEN and CDR2 SYDVKM. The CDR3 is 14 amino acids. J gave up 6 bases and V 5 bases, and 7 bases lay outside the gene matches. The CDR3 region is CASSIAGNRDTQYF. CDR3 DNA sequence: TGTGCCAGCAGTATAGCGGGGAATAGGGATACGCAGTATTTT. Supplemented by reference TRBV28 and TRBJ2-3, the full variable domain reads DVKVTQSSRYLVKRTGEKVFLECVQDMDHENMFWYRQDPGLGLRLIYFSYDVKMKEKGDIPEGYSVSREKKERFSLILESASTNQTSMYLCASSIAGNRDTQYFGPGTRLTVL.

CDR3 in amino acids: CASSLDPWGTAYNSPLHF. Here the CDR3 DNA reads TGTGCCAGCAGCTTAGATCCCTGGGGAACGGCCTATAATTCACCCCTCCACTTT. The chain has TRBV7-4 and TRBJ1-6, with D uncertain. CDR1 and CDR2 from the germline V gene are SGHVT and SQSDAQ. V dropped 1 base and J dropped 2 bases, with 15 bases sitting between them. This CDR3 is 18 amino acids long.

The chain links TRBV7-2 to TRBJ1-1, with 10 bases lining up with TRBD1. CDR1 is SGHTA and CDR2 is FQGNSA in the germline V gene. The CDR3 is 14 residues long. The ends lost 5 bases at V and 7 bases at J; junction bases unmatched: 7. The CDR3 bases are TGTGCCAGCAGCCAAGACAGGGGGCTTAATGAAGCTTTCTTT. This translates into CASSQDRGLNEAFF. Full variable domain (missing parts from reference TRBV7-2 and TRBJ1-1): GAGVSQSPSNKVTEKGKDVELRCDPISGHTALYWYRQSLGQGLEFLIYFQGNSAPDKSGLPSDRFSAERTGGSVSTLTIQRTQQEDSAVYLCASSQDRGLNEAFFGQGTRLTVV.

About this clone: Other DNA sequences of this sample code for an identical CDR3. The chain is built from TRBV5-6 and TRBJ2-7, with TRBD2 matching over 7 bases. Germline V gene lookup returns CDR1 SGHDT and CDR2 YYEEEE. V lost 2 bases and J lost 4; bases outside the gene matches: 6. The length of the CDR3 is 14 residues. In DNA, the CDR3 is TGTGCCAGCAGCTTAGGGAGGGGCAGGTACGAGCAGTACTTC. Translated: CASSLGRGRYEQYF.

DNA for the CDR3: TGTGCCAGCAGCAGGTCACTAGCGGCTTCCTACGAGCAGTACTTC. This translates into CASSRSLAASYEQYF. The chain joins TRBV7-6 to TRBJ2-7; the match to TRBD2 covers 8 bases. Germline V gene data show CDR1 as SGHVS and CDR2 as FNYEAQ. J was trimmed by 1 base and V by 5 bases; bases with no gene match: 7. There are 15 residues in the CDR3.

In DNA form, the CDR3 reads TGTGCCAGCAGCGCTGATATACAGGGGGGACGATATGGCTACACCTTC. It specifies CASSADIQGGRYGYTF. The chain joins TRBV9 to TRBJ1-2; TRBD1 matches 8 bases. The trim removed 3 bases at V and 5 bases at J, leaving 12 bases unmatched. Germline V gene sequence: CDR1 SGDLS, CDR2 YYNGEE. The CDR3 is 16 residues long. Based on the CDR3 plus reference TRBV9 and TRBJ1-2, the full variable domain is DSGVTQTPKHLITATGQRVTLRCSPRSGDLSVYWYQQSLDQGLQFLIQYYNGEERAKGNILERFSAQQFPDLHSELNLSSLELGDSALYFCASSADIQGGRYGYTFGSGTRLTVV.

Comment on this clone: Other DNA sequences in the sample encode the same CDR3. The chain is built from TRBV10-3 and TRBJ2-5; 9 bases map to TRBD1. CDR3 length equals 11 residues. CDR1 is ENHRY and CDR2 is SYGVKD in the germline V gene. The ends lost 8 bases at V and 5 bases at J; junction bases unmatched: 0. CDR3 residues: CAIGQGETQYF. The DNA for the CDR3 is TGTGCCATCGGACAGGGGGAGACCCAGTACTTC.

The chain links TRBV7-2 to TRBJ2-7; TRBD1 matches 8 bases. Looked up from germline, CDR1 is SGHTA and CDR2 is FQGNSA. This CDR3 spans 15 amino acids. V dropped 5 bases and J dropped 0; count of bases not matched to a gene: 6. In DNA form, the CDR3 reads TGTGCCAGCAGCGGACAGGACAGGGACTCCTACGAGCAGTACTTC. It specifies CASSGQDRDSYEQYF. The full variable domain, in which reference TRBV7-2 and TRBJ2-7 provide the parts outside the CDR3, is GAGVSQSPSNKVTEKGKDVELRCDPISGHTALYWYRQSLGQGLEFLIYFQGNSAPDKSGLPSDRFSAERTGGSVSTLTIQRTQQEDSAVYLCASSGQDRDSYEQYFGPGTRLTVT.

The chain links TRBV6-6 to TRBJ2-7; D is possibly TRBD2 (6 bases). Trimming removed 2 bases at V and 4 bases at J, with 15 bases between. CDR1 MNHNY and CDR2 SVGAGI come from the germline V gene (reference sequence). The CDR3 runs 15 residues. The CDR3 spells CASSYARAGRYEQYF. CDR3 nucleotide sequence: TGTGCCAGCAGTTACGCGAGGGCCGGGAGATACGAGCAGTACTTC.

The chain has TRBV29-1 and TRBJ1-1; D is unclear. CDR3 length: 14 residues. The V gene's germline CDR1 is SQVTM and CDR2 ANQGSEA. Trimming took 6 bases from V and 2 from J, leaving 16 bases between them. This CDR3 is CSVARLADNTEAFF. CDR3 bases: TGCAGCGTGGCCCGGTTGGCCGATAACACTGAAGCTTTCTTT.

The rearrangement uses TRBV10-3 and TRBJ1-3, with 7 nucleotides matching TRBD1. J lost 2 bases, V lost 6 bases, and 4 bases had no gene match. Germline assignment: CDR1 ENHRY and CDR2 SYGVKD. CDR3 length: 14 residues. CDR3 bases: TGTGCCATCAGGCAGGGGGGGCCTGGAAACACCATATATTTT. Protein product: CAIRQGGPGNTIYF.

The CDR3 DNA sequence: TGTGCCACCAGGGATCAGGGGGCAGGGGCCAACGTCCTGACTTTC. Translated, it gives CATRDQGAGANVLTF. The chain carries TRBV27 and TRBJ2-6; 8 positions match TRBD1. V lost 10 bases to trimming and J lost 4 bases; unmatched junction nucleotides: 9. The CDR3 consists of 15 residues. Germline CDR1 and CDR2: MNHEY and SMNVEV (reference sequence). Full variable domain (rest looked up from reference TRBV27 and TRBJ2-6): EAQVTQNPRYLITVTGKKLTVTCSQNMNHEYMSWYRQDPGLGLRQIYYSMNVEVTDKGDVPEGYKVSRKEKRNFPLILESPSPNQTSLYFCATRDQGAGANVLTFGAGSRLTVL.

CDR3 protein: CASSLTDRAGRQPQHF. CDR3 DNA sequence: TGTGCCAGCAGCTTGACTGACAGGGCGGGACGACAGCCCCAGCATTTT. This sequence joins TRBV5-8 and TRBJ1-5, with 7 bases that match TRBD1. This CDR3 contains 16 residues. From germline, CDR1 is SGHTS and CDR2 YDEGEE. V trimming: 1 base; J trimming: 7 bases; junction bases outside the gene matches: 11. The whole variable domain, filled in from reference TRBV5-8 and TRBJ1-5, reads EAGVTQSPTHLIKTRGQQATLRCSPISGHTSVYWYQQALGLGLQFLLWYDEGEERNRGNFPPRFSGRQFPNYSSELNVNALELEDSALYLCASSLTDRAGRQPQHFGDGTRLSIL.

V usage is TRBV6-1 and J usage is TRBJ2-6; D is uncertain. V lost 2 bases, J lost 4 bases, and 12 bases lay in between. Germline values: CDR1 MNHNS, CDR2 SASEGT. The CDR3 covers 16 residues. For the CDR3, the DNA is TGTGCCAGCAGTGAAAACCCTCACGCGGGGGCCAACGTCCTGACTTTC. It yields the protein CASSENPHAGANVLTF.